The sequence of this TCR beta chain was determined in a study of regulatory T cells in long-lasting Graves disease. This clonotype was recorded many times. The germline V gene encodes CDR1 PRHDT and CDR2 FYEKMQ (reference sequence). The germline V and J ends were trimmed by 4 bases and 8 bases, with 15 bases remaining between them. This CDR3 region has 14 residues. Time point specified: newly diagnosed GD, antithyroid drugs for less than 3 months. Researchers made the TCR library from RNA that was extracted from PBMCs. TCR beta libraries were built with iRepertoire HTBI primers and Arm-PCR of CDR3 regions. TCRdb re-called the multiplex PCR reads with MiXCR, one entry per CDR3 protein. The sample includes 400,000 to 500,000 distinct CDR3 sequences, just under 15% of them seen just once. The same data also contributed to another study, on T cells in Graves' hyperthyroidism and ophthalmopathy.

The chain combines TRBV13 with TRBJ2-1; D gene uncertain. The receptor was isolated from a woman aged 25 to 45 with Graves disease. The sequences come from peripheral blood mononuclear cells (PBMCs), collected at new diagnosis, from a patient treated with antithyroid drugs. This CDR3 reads CASSSPSPRDEQFF. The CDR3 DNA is TGTGCCAGCAGCTCCCCCTCCCCAAGGGATGAGCAGTTCTTC.